This T cell receptor beta chain derives from a study of blood T cell repertoires in COVID-19. Study-wide background: Sites across the United States, Italy and Spain contributed samples from acute and convalescent COVID-19. PBMCs, B-cell-depleted T cells, or T cells provided the cDNA or gDNA that made up the material.

In the authors' workflow: Reference gene primers were amplified, and this amplification served to estimate nucleated cell counts. Profiling relied on immunoSEQ multiplex PCR, and the TCRdb table lists in-frame clones only, not all of them. V, J and clone size derive from that table, while D and trimming were established from the DNA sequence. The profile shows about 300,000 clones, approximately 83% of them singletons. CDR1 and CDR2 (germline): MGHRA, YSYEKL. This CDR3 contains 18 residues. V dropped 0 bases and J dropped 0; count of bases not matched to a gene: 8. The chain joins TRBV4-1 to TRBJ2-1, with TRBD1 identical over 7 bases. The receptor was derived from a woman in her fifties or sixties who had recovered from COVID-19. Sequenced: peripheral blood. This chain's CDR3 is CASSQDLRQGRSYNEQFF. DNA of the CDR3: TGCGCCAGCAGCCAAGATCTTAGACAGGGACGCTCCTACAATGAGCAGTTCTTC.